These 22 T cell receptor beta chains originate from one sample sequenced in a study of blood T cells in healthy people across ages. The use of a sample-barcoded 5' primer and a J-beta primer mix characterized a second PCR of about 7 to 12 cycles. TCRdb recomputed calls from the 5' RACE reads with MiXCR, one row per CDR3 protein. Of about 1.6 million distinct CDR3 sequences listed, about 35% are singletons. The sequenced material came from blood. The receptors were sampled from a woman under 40 in good health.

There are a few counts of this clonotype. V usage is TRBV27 and J usage is TRBJ2-7; TRBD2 might be the D (5 bases). CDR3 length: 13 amino acids. Germline CDR1 and CDR2: MNHEY and SMNVEV (reference sequence). V dropped 3 bases and J dropped 3 bases, with 9 bases sitting between them. The CDR3 DNA sequence: TGTGCCAGCAGTTTTGGGAGCTACTACGAGCAGTACTTC. Translating it yields CASSFGSYYEQYF.

The V gene is TRBV15, the J gene TRBJ2-7; possibly TRBD1 for D (6 bases). V was trimmed by 0 bases and J by 3 bases, leaving 9 bases between them. The CDR3 length is 14 residues. Per the germline V gene, CDR1 is LNHNV and CDR2 is YYDKDF (reference sequence). DNA of the CDR3: TGTGCCACCAGCAGAGATGAGGGGGTCTACGAGCAGTACTTC. Residues: CATSRDEGVYEQYF. The full variable domain, with the rest looked up from reference TRBV15 and TRBJ2-7, is DAMVIQNPRYQVTQFGKPVTLSCSQTLNHNVMYWYQQKSSQAPKLLFHYYDKDFNNEADTPDNFQSRRPNTSFCFLDIRSPGLGDTAMYLCATSRDEGVYEQYFGPGTRLTVT.

V gene TRBV4-3 combines with J gene TRBJ1-3; D ambiguous. The CDR3 runs 18 residues. With 0 bases removed from V and 2 bases from J, the gap between germline ends came to 17 bases. Per the germline V gene, CDR1 is LGHNA and CDR2 is YSLEER. The CDR3 loop reads CASSQETGTLRTGNTIYF. As DNA, the CDR3 is TGCGCCAGCAGCCAAGAGACCGGTACCCTAAGAACTGGAAACACCATATATTTT.

The chain recombines TRBV7-3 with TRBJ2-1; 12 nucleotides align to TRBD2. V trimming: 5 bases; J trimming: 7 bases; junction bases outside the gene matches: 6. The length of the CDR3 is 15 residues. Germline lookup yields CDR1 SGHTA and CDR2 FQGTGA. This CDR3 is CASSQTSGGRNEQFF. The CDR3, as DNA: TGTGCCAGCAGCCAGACTAGCGGGGGCCGAAATGAGCAGTTCTTC.

This chain connects TRBV15 to TRBJ2-3, with 8 bases identical to TRBD2. The CDR3 contains 19 residues. The trim removed 3 bases at V and 7 bases at J, leaving 21 bases unmatched. Germline V CDR1 and CDR2: LNHNV, YYDKDF (reference sequence). The CDR3 loop reads CATSSPLLAGGSPVNTQYF. DNA for the CDR3: TGTGCCACCAGCAGCCCCCTTTTGGCGGGGGGCTCCCCTGTTAATACGCAGTATTTT.

The sample holds a few counts of this clonotype. J is TRBJ2-3 and V is TRBV5-1; 9 bases match TRBD1. The germline CDR1 and CDR2 sequences are SGHRS and YFSETQ. The CDR3 contains 16 residues. Germline trimming cut 8 bases from V and 5 bases from J; bases unmatched to any gene: 15. CDR3 DNA sequence: TGCGCCAGTACAAGTGGACAGGACAGGGGAGGAGATACGCAGTATTTT. Translated: CASTSGQDRGGDTQYF.

The chain links TRBV5-1 to TRBJ2-2, with D tentatively TRBD2 (7 bases). With 4 bases removed from V and 5 bases from J, the gap between germline ends came to 18 bases. CDR3 size: 16 residues. Germline V gives CDR1 SGHRS, CDR2 YFSETQ. The DNA of the CDR3 is TGCGCCAGCAGCCTGACCGGGGGGCCCCAAACCGGGGAGCTGTTTTTT. This sequence encodes CASSLTGGPQTGELFF.

This clonotype was seen a few times. The chain recombines TRBV7-3 with TRBJ2-6; D might be TRBD2 (6 bases). Trimming removed 2 bases from V and 4 bases from J, with 12 bases in between. CDR1 and CDR2 (germline): SGHTA, FQGTGA. CDR3 size: 16 residues. CDR3 nucleotides: TGTGCCAGCAGCTTAGGGGGGAACCTAGGGGCCAACGTCCTGACTTTC. It yields the protein CASSLGGNLGANVLTF. Filled out from reference TRBV7-3 and TRBJ2-6, the complete variable domain reads GAGVSQTPSNKVTEKGKYVELRCDPISGHTALYWYRQSLGQGPEFLIYFQGTGAADDSGLPNDRFFAVRPEGSVSTLKIQRTERGDSAVYLCASSLGGNLGANVLTFGAGSRLTVL.

The CDR3 loop is CASSVVGGRNGYTF. In DNA, the CDR3 is TGTGCCAGCAGCGTAGTGGGGGGACGTAATGGCTACACCTTC. The chain uses TRBV9 and TRBJ1-2; tentative D call: TRBD1 (5 bases). Germline V gives CDR1 SGDLS, CDR2 YYNGEE. V lost 0 bases and J 6 bases, leaving 12 bases between the germline ends. The CDR3 is made up of 14 amino acids.

The gene calls are TRBV7-8 and TRBJ1-6; D uncertain. This CDR3 has 16 residues. Germline V gene lookup returns CDR1 SGHVS and CDR2 FQNEAQ. V lost 3 bases to trimming and J lost 2 bases, with 11 bases between them. Here the CDR3 DNA reads TGTGCCAGCAGCTTTTCTACGGTAACCTATAATTCACCCCTCCACTTT. The encoded protein is CASSFSTVTYNSPLHF.

This rearrangement joins TRBV20-1 to TRBJ1-1; 10 bases line up with TRBD1. The CDR3 totals 14 residues. V shed 3 bases, J shed 6 bases, and the junction held 7 bases outside the gene matches. Germline V gene sequence: CDR1 DFQATT, CDR2 SNEGSKA (reference sequence). As DNA, the CDR3 is TGCAGTGCTAGTTTTGGCGGGACAGGGGCTGAAGCTTTCTTT. It yields the protein CSASFGGTGAEAFF.

The V call is TRBV7-3, the J call TRBJ2-1; possibly TRBD2 for D (5 bases). CDR3 length: 13 amino acids. V lost 2 bases and J 9 bases, leaving 11 bases between the germline ends. Germline loops: CDR1 SGHTA, CDR2 FQGTGA. DNA of the CDR3: TGTGCCAGCAGCTTAGCCGGGGTCGGTGAGCAGTTCTTC. Encoded protein: CASSLAGVGEQFF.

The genes are TRBV29-1 and TRBJ1-5; D is undetermined. Per the germline V gene, CDR1 is SQVTM and CDR2 is ANQGSEA. V lost 7 bases and J lost 9, with 19 bases in between. This CDR3 spans 13 amino acids. Here the CDR3 DNA reads TGCAGCGCCGAGTCCAGCCCGGGGTCGCCCCAGCATTTT. Protein product: CSAESSPGSPQHF.

The table lists this clonotype with many counts. V and J are TRBV4-1 and TRBJ2-1; no definite D call. Germline CDR1 and CDR2: MGHRA and YSYEKL. Trimming took off 0 bases at V and 2 bases at J, with 11 bases between the two ends. The CDR3 is 16 residues long. The CDR3 bases are TGCGCCAGCAGCCAAGAGGGAATGCTACCCTACAATGAGCAGTTCTTC. Amino acid sequence: CASSQEGMLPYNEQFF.

This chain connects TRBV4-1 to TRBJ1-1, with 11 bases fitting TRBD1. After removal of 2 bases from V and 5 bases from J, the junction contained 4 bases not matched to a gene. The CDR3 has 15 amino acids. The germline CDR1 and CDR2 sequences are MGHRA and YSYEKL. CDR3 residues: CASSQFGQGATEAFF. The DNA for the CDR3 is TGCGCCAGCAGCCAATTTGGACAGGGGGCGACTGAAGCTTTCTTT.

This clonotype came up a few times. V and J are TRBV4-1 and TRBJ2-5; weak D call: TRBD1 (5 bases). The V and J ends lost 1 base and 3 bases respectively, with 15 bases between them. Germline V CDR1 and CDR2: MGHRA, YSYEKL. This CDR3 contains 16 residues. CDR3 region: CASSQAIKPGKETQYF. CDR3 bases: TGCGCCAGCAGCCAAGCTATTAAGCCAGGGAAAGAGACCCAGTACTTC.

This clonotype was seen only a few times. The chain links TRBV3-1 to TRBJ2-1; D not certain. The CDR3 is 14 amino acids. The germline V gene has CDR1 LGHDT and CDR2 YNNKEL (reference sequence). The V end was cut by 0 bases, the J end by 6 bases, with 9 bases between. CDR3 sequence (DNA): TGTGCCAGCAGCCAAGACCTCAGCTCCAATGAGCAGTTCTTC. It translates to CASSQDLSSNEQFF.

The V gene is TRBV25-1, the J gene TRBJ1-4; the match to TRBD1 covers 10 bases. V lost 4 bases and J lost 6; bases outside the gene matches: 2. The CDR3 is 14 residues long. The germline gives CDR1 MGHDK, CDR2 SYGVNS. CDR3 DNA sequence: TGTGCCAGCAGTGTGACAGGGGGCCATGAAAAACTGTTTTTT. Its protein is CASSVTGGHEKLFF. Combining the CDR3 with reference TRBV25-1 and TRBJ1-4 gives the whole variable domain EADIYQTPRYLVIGTGKKITLECSQTMGHDKMYWYQQDPGMELHLIHYSYGVNSTEKGDLSSESTVSRIRTEHFPLTLESARPSHTSQYLCASSVTGGHEKLFFGSGTQLSVL.

This clonotype was detected a few times. This chain joins TRBV7-9 and TRBJ2-6; D gene unclear. CDR1 and CDR2 from the germline V gene are SEHNR and FQNEAQ (reference sequence). The V end lost 5 bases, the J end lost 0 bases, and 8 bases lay between the germline ends. The length of the CDR3 is 15 residues. The CDR3 region is CASSPRISGANVLTF. The CDR3 DNA follows: TGTGCCAGCAGCCCACGGATCTCTGGGGCCAACGTCCTGACTTTC.

The chain is built from TRBV5-1 and TRBJ1-1; D is unclear. The CDR3 is 15 residues long. CDR1 and CDR2 from the germline V gene are SGHRS and YFSETQ. Trimming shortened V by 1 base and J by 0 bases, and 10 bases separated the two germline ends. This CDR3 is CASSLSEELNTEAFF. CDR3 bases: TGCGCCAGCAGCTTGAGTGAGGAGCTGAACACTGAAGCTTTCTTT.

This clonotype has just a few counts. The chain employs TRBV9 and TRBJ1-2; TRBD1 agrees at 7 bases. The CDR3 has 14 residues. J was trimmed by 8 bases and V by 4 bases; bases with no gene match: 11. Germline V gene sequence: CDR1 SGDLS, CDR2 YYNGEE. The CDR3 nucleotides read TGTGCCAGCAGCTTGGGACAGTTCCATGAGGGCTACACCTTC. Translation gives CASSLGQFHEGYTF.

J is TRBJ2-1 and V is TRBV12-3 or TRBV12-4; D is possibly TRBD2 (5 bases). CDR3 length: 13 residues. V was clipped by 2 bases and J by 7 bases, with 9 bases between them. In nucleotides, the CDR3 is TGTGCCAGCAGTTTATTGAGGGTGAATGAGCAGTTCTTC. Translation: CASSLLRVNEQFF.